The clone carrying this T cell receptor beta chain was picked up many times. Its antigen is unknown. TCRdb redid the calling of the 5' RACE reads with MiXCR, one entry per CDR3 protein. The sample comprises some 300,000 distinct CDR3 sequences, around 8.1% of which are singletons, and 17% rests with the top ten. CDR1 is LGHNA, CDR2 YSLEER, per germline. Trimming cost V 0 bases and J 2 bases, with 7 bases left between them. The CDR3 consists of 14 residues. This record comes from a study of T cells after yellow fever vaccination. For the study at large: Each low-cell-number fraction was prepared by means of SMART-Seq v4 Ultra Low Input. Study conclusions and caveats: Though it reached lower strength, the secondary response hit its peak faster, day 5 versus 15. Overall, a small share of clonotypes was seen in both CD4 and CD8 compartments. Post-booster reappearance was seen for most primary-vaccination clones (just over 95% CD4, 80% to 90% CD8).

The TCR was taken from a man aged 18 to 35 who received the YFV17D yellow fever vaccine. This sample comprised PBMCs, obtained roughly 45 days after the first yellow fever vaccination. This rearrangement joins TRBV4-3 to TRBJ2-5; D ambiguous. The DNA for the CDR3 is TGCGCCAGCAGCCAAGATGGGCGGCAAGAGACCCAGTACTTC. Amino acids: CASSQDGRQETQYF.